What follows are 26 T cell receptor beta chains derived from one specimen sequenced in a study of radiotherapy plus CTLA-4 blockade in lung cancer. The protocol was immunoSEQ multiplex PCR, while the TCRdb copy is restricted to in-frame clones and leaves out a portion. This table holds roughly 110,000 clones, around 84% found once. The material was peripheral blood, obtained from a patient treated with radiotherapy plus ipilimumab. The origin of the receptors is a human donor with non-small cell lung cancer that progressed on radiotherapy plus ipilimumab. Some clones in this sample may be carry-over from other donors' samples.

This clone was seen once. V is TRBV7-2 and J is TRBJ1-6; D call uncertain. The CDR3 spans 14 residues. Per germline, CDR1 SGHTA and CDR2 FQGNSA. V lost 1 base, J lost 10 bases, and 11 bases lay in between. The CDR3 bases are TGTGCCAGCAGCTTAGATGGTTTTAGATCACCCCTCCACTTT. This gives the protein CASSLDGFRSPLHF.

CDR3 loop: CASSGDGGGDRYGYTF. In nucleotides, the CDR3 is TGTGCCAGCAGCGGAGACGGTGGGGGGGACAGATATGGCTACACCTTC. This chain uses TRBV7-9 with TRBJ1-2; 7 bases agree with TRBD1. CDR3 length: 16 amino acids. CDR1 is SEHNR, CDR2 FQNEAQ, per germline (reference sequence). With V trimmed by 5 bases and J by 5 bases, 14 bases remained unmatched. Drawing the rest from reference TRBV7-9 and TRBJ1-2, the complete variable domain is DTGVSQNPRHKITKRGQNVTFRCDPISEHNRLYWYRQTLGQGPEFLTYFQNEAQLEKSRLLSDRFSAERPKGSFSTLEIQRTEQGDSAMYLCASSGDGGGDRYGYTFGSGTRLTVV.

This chain connects TRBV29-1 to TRBJ1-2; TRBD1 is a possible D gene (5 bases). V dropped 6 bases and J dropped 8 bases, with 22 bases sitting between them. The CDR3 sequence is 14 residues long. CDR1 and CDR2 from the germline V gene are SQVTM and ANQGSEA. CDR3 nucleotides: TGCAGCGTCCGCAGGGACTCCACGCTGCGGGGCTACACCTTC. Its protein is CSVRRDSTLRGYTF.

This chain links TRBV2 with TRBJ2-5, with TRBD2 matching 7 bases. Germline CDR1 and CDR2: SNHLY and FYNNEI. V lost 8 bases and J lost 0; bases outside the gene matches: 6. There are 14 residues in the CDR3. The CDR3 region has the DNA TGTGCCAGCCCTAGCGGAAGGAACCAAGAGACCCAGTACTTC. Translated: CASPSGRNQETQYF.

The chain is built from TRBV2 and TRBJ2-2; D could derive from TRBD1 or TRBD2 (5 bases each). V was clipped by 7 bases and J by 4 bases, with 16 bases between them. Germline CDR1 and CDR2: SNHLY and FYNNEI. This CDR3 spans 15 amino acids. CDR3 residues: CASTNEGMGTGELFF. The CDR3 DNA reads as TGTGCCAGCACGAATGAGGGGATGGGCACCGGGGAGCTGTTTTTT.

V usage is TRBV15 and J usage is TRBJ2-3; possible D gene TRBD2, 7 bases. V was pared by 1 base and J by 2 bases, with 13 bases between. Germline loops: CDR1 LNHNV, CDR2 YYDKDF (reference sequence). CDR3 length: 16 amino acids. CDR3 DNA sequence: TGTGCCACCAGCAGAGTCTCCCGGGGGGCCACAGATACGCAGTATTTT. Its translation: CATSRVSRGATDTQYF.

This sequence joins TRBV7-2 and TRBJ1-1, with 8 positions matching TRBD1. The CDR3 has 14 residues. V trimming: 4 bases; J trimming: 0 bases; junction bases outside the gene matches: 1. From germline, CDR1 is SGHTA and CDR2 FQGNSA. In DNA, the CDR3 is TGTGCCAGCAGCTGGACAGGGCTGAACACTGAAGCTTTCTTT. Its translation: CASSWTGLNTEAFF.

The DNA of the CDR3 is TGTGCCAGTTCCTTTCAAAAGGGGTACGGCAGCTCCTATAATTCACCCCTCCACTTT. This translates into CASSFQKGYGSSYNSPLHF. The chain uses TRBV27 and TRBJ1-6; D possibly corresponds to TRBD1 (5 bases). Per the germline V gene, CDR1 is MNHEY and CDR2 is SMNVEV (reference sequence). V was shortened by 9 bases and J by 0 bases, with 24 bases between the two germline ends. This CDR3 has 19 residues.

The chain couples TRBV4-1 to TRBJ1-3; 8 bases are shared with TRBD1. The germline V gene encodes CDR1 MGHRA and CDR2 YSYEKL. This CDR3 has 15 residues. V shed 4 bases and J 3 bases; nucleotides not matched to a gene: 5. CDR3 DNA: TGCGCCAGCAGCCTCGACAGGGGCCTTGGAAACACCATATATTTT. It is translated as CASSLDRGLGNTIYF.

This chain connects TRBV18 to TRBJ1-1; D call uncertain. Trimming took off 3 bases at V and 4 bases at J, with 9 bases between the two ends. The CDR3 consists of 13 residues. Germline V gene sequence: CDR1 KGHSH, CDR2 LQKENI. CDR3 amino acids: CASSPPGGTEAFF. CDR3 in DNA: TGTGCCAGCTCACCCCCCGGTGGCACTGAAGCTTTCTTT.

V and J are TRBV5-6 and TRBJ1-2, with D possibly being TRBD1 (6 bases). This CDR3 is built from 12 residues. The V end was cut by 4 bases, the J end by 4 bases, with 8 bases between. Germline assignment: CDR1 SGHDT and CDR2 YYEEEE. This CDR3 is CASSNRVYGYTF. DNA for the CDR3: TGTGCCAGCAGCAACAGGGTCTATGGCTACACCTTC.

The V and J genes are TRBV7-2 and TRBJ1-6; TRBD1 aligns across 8 bases. The J segment lost 2 bases and the V segment lost 5 bases, leaving 5 bases of the junction unmatched. CDR1 is SGHTA, CDR2 FQGNSA, per germline. The CDR3 is 16 amino acids. For the CDR3, the DNA is TGTGCCAGCAGCCCGGACAGGGCTGCCTATAATTCACCCCTCCACTTT. Amino acid sequence: CASSPDRAAYNSPLHF.

The CDR3 protein is CASSLGGTGGAGWGTEAFF. Written as DNA, the CDR3 is TGCGCCAGCAGCTTGGGGGGGACAGGGGGCGCAGGGTGGGGCACTGAAGCTTTCTTT. The V and J genes are TRBV5-1 and TRBJ1-1, with TRBD1 matching over 12 bases. CDR3 length equals 19 residues. Looked up from germline, CDR1 is SGHRS and CDR2 is YFSETQ. V dropped 0 bases and J dropped 4; count of bases not matched to a gene: 13.

Worth noting for this clone: The sample has other DNA sequences that encode this CDR3 too. The V and J genes are TRBV5-1 and TRBJ2-6; possible D gene TRBD1, 6 bases. Germline loops: CDR1 SGHRS, CDR2 YFSETQ. V lost 4 bases, J lost 9 bases, and 17 bases lay in between. The CDR3 extends over 15 amino acids. Written as DNA, the CDR3 is TGCGCCAGCAGCACAGGGTCTACCGTGATCAACGTCCTGACTTTC. As protein: CASSTGSTVINVLTF.

The V gene is TRBV5-1, the J gene TRBJ2-2; 8 bases line up with TRBD1. Unmatched junction bases numbered 6, after V lost 1 base and J lost 7 bases. Germline assignment: CDR1 SGHRS and CDR2 YFSETQ. CDR3 size: 15 residues. CDR3 sequence reads: CASSLWGQEDGELFF. CDR3 bases: TGCGCCAGCAGCTTGTGGGGACAGGAGGACGGGGAGCTGTTTTTT.

This rearrangement joins TRBV5-6 to TRBJ2-7; D gene ambiguous. This CDR3 is built from 14 residues. The V gene lost 2 bases and the J gene lost 0 bases, with 9 bases spanning the gap. The germline gives CDR1 SGHDT, CDR2 YYEEEE. CDR3 nucleotide sequence: TGTGCCAGCAGCTTCAGCATCAGCTCCTACGAGCAGTACTTC. Translation: CASSFSISSYEQYF.

This clone has a single count. This chain uses TRBV5-1 with TRBJ1-4; possibly TRBD1 for D (6 bases). The CDR3 covers 14 residues. Germline V CDR1 and CDR2: SGHRS, YFSETQ. Between the trimmed V and J ends, which lost 4 bases and 7 bases, there was a span of 14 bases. The CDR3 spells CASSQQGGGEKLFF. The CDR3, as DNA: TGCGCCAGCAGCCAACAGGGAGGTGGTGAAAAACTGTTTTTT.

This chain uses TRBV6-4 with TRBJ1-4; 9 bases match TRBD1. Unmatched junction bases numbered 11, after V lost 5 bases and J lost 1 base. This CDR3 is built from 18 residues. Germline V gene lookup returns CDR1 MRHNA and CDR2 SNTAGT. Here the CDR3 DNA reads TGTGCCAGCAGTAGGCCGGGACAGGGCCAGCAAACTAATGAAAAACTGTTTTTT. Residues: CASSRPGQGQQTNEKLFF.

The CDR3 reads CASSLFTMTPREQYF. The CDR3 coding sequence is TGTGCCAGCAGTCTTTTTACTATGACCCCTCGAGAGCAGTACTTC. The gene calls are TRBV7-9 and TRBJ2-7; D is undetermined. The V end lost 6 bases, the J end lost 7 bases, and 22 bases lay between the germline ends. Germline CDR1 and CDR2: SEHNR and FQNEAQ (reference sequence). This CDR3 region has 15 residues.

The chain combines TRBV19 with TRBJ2-3; weak D call: TRBD2 (6 bases). Germline values: CDR1 LNHDA, CDR2 SQIVND (reference sequence). V was pared by 0 bases and J by 3 bases, with 19 bases between. This CDR3 region has 18 residues. The CDR3 region has the DNA TGTGCCAGTAGTATAGATGCTAGCGTGGTTGTTTTTACAGATACGCAGTATTTT. Its protein is CASSIDASVVVFTDTQYF.

This clone was seen only a few times. The chain couples TRBV5-6 to TRBJ2-7; 9 nucleotides align to TRBD2. This CDR3 comprises 18 residues. CDR1 is SGHDT and CDR2 is YYEEEE in the germline V gene. Trimming cost V 0 bases and J 5 bases; bases outside gene matches: 15. The CDR3, as DNA: TGTGCCAGCAGCTTGGGGTCATATAGCGGGGGCCTCAGAGACGAGCAGTACTTC. As protein: CASSLGSYSGGLRDEQYF.

The CDR3 protein is CASSDNRDSSYSNQPQHF. CDR3 sequence (DNA): TGTGCCAGCAGTGACAACCGGGACAGCTCGTATAGCAATCAGCCCCAGCATTTT. This chain uses TRBV27 with TRBJ1-5, with 7 positions matching TRBD1. From germline, CDR1 is MNHEY and CDR2 SMNVEV (reference sequence). This CDR3 contains 18 residues. Trimming took 5 bases from V and 0 from J; bases not matched to a gene: 13.

J is TRBJ2-1 and V is TRBV5-8; 8 bases map to TRBD1. The germline CDR1 and CDR2 sequences are SGHTS and YDEGEE. The V segment lost 0 bases and the J segment 0 bases; nucleotides outside the gene matches: 5. The CDR3 runs to 17 residues. The CDR3 DNA is TGTGCCAGCAGCTTGGGACAGGGGTTCCTCTCCTACAATGAGCAGTTCTTC. Protein sequence: CASSLGQGFLSYNEQFF.

The DNA of the CDR3 is TGTGCCAGCAGTGAAGCGGGACCGGGACAGGGCTTCGGCTACACCTTC. It specifies CASSEAGPGQGFGYTF. The chain combines TRBV6-1 with TRBJ1-2; 9 positions agree with TRBD1. The junction had 10 bases not matched to a gene; V was cut back by 0 bases and J by 8 bases. The CDR3 runs to 16 residues. Germline CDR1 is MNHNS and CDR2 is SASEGT.

This rearrangement joins TRBV14 to TRBJ2-7; 9 bases are a match to TRBD1. The CDR3 loop spans 16 amino acids. Germline CDR1 and CDR2: SGHDN and FVKESK. Trimming cost V 3 bases and J 3 bases; bases outside gene matches: 9. The CDR3 sequence is CASSQPRWTGDYEQYF. CDR3 DNA sequence: TGTGCCAGCAGCCAGCCCCGATGGACAGGGGACTACGAGCAGTACTTC.

The chain recombines TRBV7-2 with TRBJ1-1; D gene uncertain. The germline CDR1 and CDR2 sequences are SGHTA and FQGNSA. Trimming stripped 2 bases from V and 6 bases from J, with 16 bases between. This CDR3 spans 15 amino acids. DNA of the CDR3: TGTGCCAGCAGCTTAAGGTCTGGGTACGTAGCTGAAGCTTTCTTT. It translates to CASSLRSGYVAEAFF.